The rows below give T cell receptor beta chains drawn from one sample of a study of T cells after yellow fever vaccination. Via MiXCR, TCRdb re-called the 5' RACE reads, giving one row per CDR3 protein. Of a few hundred thousand distinct CDR3 sequences in the sample, 7.5% to 9% were seen once. The sample was CD4+ T cells sorted from PBMCs, taken 5 days after the yellow fever booster vaccination. The receptors come from a man between 18 and 29 years old who received the YFV17D yellow fever vaccine. Both conserved end residues are part of each CDR3. The D gene is left open where the match is weak. Size is stated for part of the rows, as once, few or many counts, or as a class when the clone is expanded.

clone_size: few
v_call: TRBV20-1
d_call: -
j_call: TRBJ1-1
cdr3_aa: CSASVAGPNTEAFF
cdr3_nt: TGCAGTGCTAGTGTTGCGGGGCCGAACACTGAAGCTTTCTTT

clone_size: once
v_call: TRBV5-1
d_call: -
j_call: TRBJ1-1
cdr3_aa: CASSLLSTATDAFF
cdr3_nt: TGCGCCAGCAGCCTTCTTAGTACGGCAACTGATGCTTTCTTT

clone_size: many
v_call: TRBV5-6
d_call: TRBD1
j_call: TRBJ2-1
cdr3_aa: CASSLVGQGAYNEQFF
cdr3_nt: TGTGCCAGCAGCTTGGTGGGACAGGGGGCATACAATGAGCAGTTCTTC

clone_size: -
v_call: TRBV27
d_call: TRBD2
j_call: TRBJ2-3
cdr3_aa: CASRYTGTRLADTQYF
cdr3_nt: TGTGCCAGCAGATATACCGGGACTAGATTGGCAGATACGCAGTATTTT

clone_size: few
v_call: TRBV28
d_call: TRBD1
j_call: TRBJ2-7
cdr3_aa: CASKTGTENEQYF
cdr3_nt: TGTGCCAGCAAGACCGGGACAGAGAACGAGCAGTACTTC

clone_size: many
v_call: TRBV20-1
d_call: -
j_call: TRBJ1-1
cdr3_aa: CSARNPGGTEAFF
cdr3_nt: TGCAGTGCGAGGAATCCGGGGGGCACTGAAGCTTTCTTT

clone_size: few
v_call: TRBV29-1
d_call: -
j_call: TRBJ2-5
cdr3_aa: CSVSNQETQYF
cdr3_nt: TGCAGCGTTTCGAACCAAGAGACCCAGTACTTC

clone_size: few
v_call: TRBV7-9
d_call: TRBD1
j_call: TRBJ1-2
cdr3_aa: CASSFDRGHGYTF
cdr3_nt: TGTGCCAGCAGCTTTGACAGGGGGCATGGCTACACCTTC

clone_size: few
v_call: TRBV20-1
d_call: TRBD1
j_call: TRBJ1-5
cdr3_aa: CSAPSAGTGGNQPQHF
cdr3_nt: TGCAGTGCCCCGTCTGCCGGGACAGGGGGGAATCAGCCCCAGCATTTT

clone_size: few
v_call: TRBV13
d_call: -
j_call: TRBJ2-3
cdr3_aa: CASSHERQYF
cdr3_nt: TGTGCCAGCAGCCATGAGAGGCAGTATTTT

clone_size: -
v_call: TRBV4-3
d_call: -
j_call: TRBJ1-6
cdr3_aa: CASSQDGQGISGSPLHF
cdr3_nt: TGCGCCAGCAGCCAAGATGGGCAGGGGATCTCCGGATCACCCCTCCACTTT

clone_size: -
v_call: TRBV3-1
d_call: -
j_call: TRBJ1-1
cdr3_aa: CASSQAATEAFF
cdr3_nt: TGTGCCAGCAGCCAAGCAGCCACTGAAGCTTTCTTT

clone_size: many
v_call: TRBV30
d_call: -
j_call: TRBJ1-1
cdr3_aa: CAWSLEGVSEAFF
cdr3_nt: TGTGCCTGGAGTTTGGAGGGGGTGAGTGAAGCTTTCTTT

clone_size: -
v_call: TRBV7-9
d_call: -
j_call: TRBJ2-3
cdr3_aa: CASLWGADTQYF
cdr3_nt: TGTGCCAGTCTTTGGGGCGCAGATACGCAGTATTTT

clone_size: -
v_call: TRBV4-3
d_call: TRBD1
j_call: TRBJ1-4
cdr3_aa: CASSRGTGGTTNEKLFF
cdr3_nt: TGCGCCAGCAGCCGAGGGACAGGGGGCACAACTAATGAAAAACTGTTTTTT

clone_size: few
v_call: TRBV6-5
d_call: TRBD2
j_call: TRBJ2-5
cdr3_aa: CASSYGLAIETQYF
cdr3_nt: TGTGCCAGCAGTTACGGACTAGCGATAGAGACCCAGTACTTC

clone_size: few
v_call: TRBV7-7
d_call: -
j_call: TRBJ2-3
cdr3_aa: CASSLYAEGDTQYF
cdr3_nt: TGTGCTAGCAGCTTGTACGCGGAGGGAGATACGCAGTATTTT

clone_size: -
v_call: TRBV12-3/TRBV12-4
d_call: TRBD2
j_call: TRBJ2-3
cdr3_aa: CASSFAGGSDTQYF
cdr3_nt: TGTGCCAGCAGTTTTGCGGGGGGGTCGGATACGCAGTATTTT